Included here is one T cell receptor (beta chain) sequence, with context. This clone was seen a handful of times. It has no known antigen specificity. Per-nucleotide qualities are absent, and no much larger clonotype sits a single base away. Inclusive of the bounding cysteine and phenylalanine, the CDR3 is 15 residues long. Only CDR3 DNA remains: 45 bases, in frame from the first base. The V end gives up 2 bases and the J end 2 bases, leaving 0 bases in the junction not matched to a gene. Per the germline V gene, KGHSH is the CDR1 and LQKENI is the CDR2. Library generation was performed with the immunoSEQ multiplex PCR assay. A mixture of 60 forward primers for TCR Vbeta segments and 13 reverse primers for TCR Jbeta segments was used in the multiplex PCR. The CDR3 region of rearranged TCR beta genes was amplified from genomic DNA by a multiplex PCR assay. The amplified TCR beta libraries were sequenced on the Illumina HiSeq System as 87-base-pair reads. Per the source publication's procedure: In a later analysis, 77 million or so unique TCR beta chains were counted across the approximately 670 repertoires, and roughly 11 million of these chains were shared by at least two donors. Raw reads were error-corrected and collapsed into unique sequences with a nearest-neighbor algorithm that merged closely related sequences to remove PCR and sequencing errors. CDR3 sequences were aligned to IMGT reference sequences to assign V, D and J gene segments. Each retained sequence needed at least a six-nucleotide match to both a V gene segment and a J gene segment. A rearrangement was called productive if the CDR3 had no stop codons and remained in frame with V and J, and every other rearrangement was called non-productive. CDR3 was defined according to IMGT convention as the region running from the second conserved V-encoded cysteine to the conserved J-encoded phenylalanine. The earlier analysis of fewer than 700 of the donors excluded sequences that lacked an unambiguous match to a single V gene segment. In an earlier analysis of some 590 of the donors, a V segment was called functional when productive rearrangements were above 56.7%, and segregating when the standard deviation between donors exceeded 5%. To diagnose cytomegalovirus status from the catalog of TCR beta chain sequences, a statistical classification framework was built. In a later analysis, V and J genes were assigned by comparing TCR nucleotide sequences against IMGT/GENE-DB human TR gene sequences. Using the TCRdist pipeline, a later analysis assigned CDR3 sequences along with most-parsimonious VDJ recombination scenarios. In a later analysis, each TCR beta chain was defined by its CDR3 amino acid sequence together with its V-gene family, and reads without a unique V-gene family were excluded. In a later analysis, 550 to 650 highly shared, low-generation-probability nucleotide sequences were removed to address suspected cross-contamination and a sequencing artifact. In a later analysis, a clonal expansion index for each public chain was calculated from normalized within-repertoire ranks of inferred template counts. In a later analysis, generation probabilities were computed using a VDJ recombination model fitted to out-of-frame rearrangements, and the results were checked against IGoR. In a later analysis, hypergeometric tests were used to score TCR-TCR, TCR-HLA and TCR-CMV co-occurrence, with a repertoire-size bias correction applied to TCR pairs. False discovery rates were estimated in a later analysis by permuting HLA or CMV assignments 20 times. In a later analysis, co-occurring TCRs were grouped with DBSCAN, and TCRdist sequence similarity was added when clustering was performed within HLA-allele-positive subsets. Repertoires with fewer than 30,000 or more than 120,000 public chains were left out of co-occurrence clustering, as were five repertoires with anomalous nucleotide sharing. Here the immuneACCESS table is served through TCRdb, limited to in-frame sequences with V and J called. Missing clones are a known gap in these copies; in checked studies unresolved V genes cover under half, and the rest lacks a known reason. V, J and clone size reflect that table, while D and trimming were determined from the DNA. The sample table contains about 300,000 clones; only one count was recorded for just over 85% of them. The top ten clones comprise 3% to 4% of the sample.

The data derive from a study of cytomegalovirus exposure and HLA in healthy donors (dated by TCRdb to 2016 to 2017). Background for the entire study: An earlier analysis of fewer than 750 of the donors reported 250 to 300 Gb of sequence data and approximately 120 million unique TCR beta sequences obtained from some 200 million T cells. A separate validation cohort of 100 to 150 different subjects was used in addition to the 666-subject first cohort. An early release that covered approximately 600 HLA-typed donors contained about 300 gigabases of sequencing data and 70 million to 100 million unique TCR sequences. Across 300 to 400 genotyped donors of the cohort, an average of roughly 200,000 unique TCR beta nucleotide sequences per donor were sequenced, and roughly a sixth of those sequences were non-productive. To decide whether each TCR beta V gene segment behaved as functional or pseudogenic, an earlier analysis of some 580 of the donors relied on high-throughput TCR beta sequencing. The later analysis used no new phenotypic data to find candidate immune exposures, relying instead on TCR beta sequences and their occurrence across donors. Of the roughly 410 genotyped donors, 65% to 90% were placed in the genetic ancestry cluster associated with self-reported Caucasian donors. HLA typing covered class I and class II loci at four-digit resolution. Donor age, sex, ethnicity and CMV serostatus were collected together with the repertoire data. Four to six DR-DQ haplotypes were handled as single units for association and clustering, since linkage in the cohort was strong. Using immunosequencing, the study profiled T cell repertoires from about 620 subjects and related those repertoires to cytomegalovirus serostatus. All discovery cohort repertoires had been generated on a single sequencing platform. In a later genetic analysis, genome-wide SNP genotypes for 398 of the 666 donors were used, and that subset was treated as a discovery cohort. Typing coverage varied by locus: roughly 629-640 donors for A, B, C, DRB1 and DQB1; roughly 520 for DQA1; 600 to 610 for DPA1; approximately 490 for DPB1. The aim of the study was to test whether cataloging public T cell receptors could identify signatures of past pathogen exposure. A later analysis re-analyzed previously published TCR beta repertoires from hundreds of donors and added high-resolution HLA genotyping to study TCR occurrence patterns. To predict cytomegalovirus infection status, the study combined high-throughput TCR immunosequencing, statistical association of individual TCRs with disease status, and machine learning.

The cohort consisted of 600 to 750 healthy bone marrow donors. At the time of sampling, every cohort member was nominally healthy, though immune exposures that went unrecorded were likely present. The donor tested CMV seropositive, placing the donor among the 250 to 300 seropositive members of the cohort. A peripheral blood sample was provided by each donor, and peripheral blood mononuclear cells were used for TCR beta sequencing. The Qiagen DNeasy Blood Extraction Kit was used to extract genomic DNA from the blood cell samples. Study-wide conclusions, independent of this receptor: Because counts were too low, more than 15 rarely observed V segments, including chromosome 9 orphons, were excluded from the earlier analysis of some 590 of the donors. In both the original and validation cohorts, the classifier was reported to diagnose cytomegalovirus status with high specificity and sensitivity. While some public TCRs were present in many individuals, most TCR sequences turned up only very rarely across donors. The presence/absence analyses assumed that sequencing depth was roughly uniform across donors, and that assumption may not be true. Immune exposure information for the cohort was limited to CMV serostatus. A later genetic analysis associated a missense DCLRE1C variant with V-gene and J-gene trimming of TCR beta chains, and an independent cohort replicated the association. When HLA alleles, especially DR and DQ, strongly co-occurred, TCR associations were difficult to assign to individual alleles. According to a later genetic analysis, donors in an Asian-associated ancestry cluster had fewer N-insertions in productive TCRs than the approximately 630-donor mean. In a later analysis, about 17,000 TCR beta sequences were associated with specific HLA alleles at a false discovery rate of 0.05. A further reported finding was that TCR beta sequences accurately predicted the HLA-A and HLA-B alleles for most subjects in the first cohort. Only TCR beta chains were sequenced in this cohort, and the absence of alpha or paired-chain data limited detectable features. Because HLA typing was missing for some donors at each locus, association tests included only the typed subset. Some IMGT-functional V segments, including TRBV6-2 and TRBV6-3, could not be told apart with the 87-base-pair reads, so those segments were excluded. The study gave a list of under 200 TCR beta chains associated with cytomegalovirus. In an earlier analysis of around 500 of the donors, most TCR beta V segments appeared in productive rearrangements about 90% or about 30% of the time, broadly matching IMGT annotations. It was suggested by the authors that the approach could potentially be generalized to other disease states and immunological phenotypes. According to a later analysis, parvovirus B19, influenza, CMV and Epstein-Barr virus appeared linked to several top co-occurrence clusters. In a later analysis, most CMV-associated TCR beta chains were found to appear HLA-restricted, with HLA associations seemingly driven largely by CMV exposure. According to a later analysis, TCR association rates differed among HLA loci, with DRB1 alleles showing the most associated TCRs and HLA-C alleles showing the fewest. Correlated functional status among segregating V segments might reflect linkage disequilibrium, but an unknown experimental factor could not be ruled out. A cluster of highly shared sequence variants was judged likely to be a technical artifact of the sequencing pipeline. In a later analysis, HLA-associated TCR beta chains showed more clonal expansion and lower generation probabilities than non-associated chains that were equally common. In vitro tests confirmed that a few of the cytomegalovirus-associated TCR beta chains recognize cytomegalovirus antigens.

The sequence is built from TRBV18 and TRBJ1-5; 10 bases in the middle match TRBD1. Sequencing was carried out using PBMCs. This TCR derives from a man aged 35 to 55 in good health and CMV-seropositive. In nucleotides, the sequence is TGTGCCAGCTCACCAGGGACAGGGGGCAATCAGCCCCAGCATTTT. Its protein is CASSPGTGGNQPQHF.